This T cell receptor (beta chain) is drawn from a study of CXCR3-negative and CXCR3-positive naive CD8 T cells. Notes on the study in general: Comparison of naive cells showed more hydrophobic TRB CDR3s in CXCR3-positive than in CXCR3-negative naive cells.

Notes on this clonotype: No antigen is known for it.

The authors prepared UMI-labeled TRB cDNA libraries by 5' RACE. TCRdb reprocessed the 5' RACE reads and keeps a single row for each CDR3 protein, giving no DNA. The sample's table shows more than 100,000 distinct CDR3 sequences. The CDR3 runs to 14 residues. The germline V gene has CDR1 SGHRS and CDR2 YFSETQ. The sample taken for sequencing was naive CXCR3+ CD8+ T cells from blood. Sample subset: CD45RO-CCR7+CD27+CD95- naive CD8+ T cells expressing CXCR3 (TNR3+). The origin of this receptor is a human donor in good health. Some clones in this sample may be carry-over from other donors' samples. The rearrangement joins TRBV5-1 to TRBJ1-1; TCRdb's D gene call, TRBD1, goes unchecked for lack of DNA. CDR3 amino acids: CASSLEGADTETFF.